The 27 T cell receptor beta chains in this list originate from one sample, sequenced in a study of graft-versus-host responses after intestinal transplantation. The antigens of these receptors remain unknown. Produced via immunoSEQ multiplex PCR; TCRdb's table is partial and in-frame only. The data hold approximately 76,000 clones, with 84% observed a single time. The input for sequencing was unstimulated CD4+ T cells sorted from spleen or lymph node cells, taken before transplant. The receptor source for this set is a human donor who was the organ donor for an intestinal transplant.

The J gene is TRBJ2-3, the V gene TRBV30, with D possibly being TRBD1 (6 bases). V shed 0 bases and J shed 2 bases, with 18 bases lying between them. The CDR3 length is 17 residues. CDR1 is GTSNPN and CDR2 is SVGIG in the germline V gene (reference sequence). The CDR3 spells CAWSVLPGALNTDTQYF. The CDR3, as DNA: TGTGCCTGGAGTGTACTCCCAGGGGCCCTCAACACAGATACGCAGTATTTT.

The gene calls are TRBV18 and TRBJ2-2; possible D gene TRBD2, 5 bases. CDR1 is KGHSH and CDR2 is LQKENI in the germline V gene. The ends were cut back, 5 bases at V and 7 bases at J, with 14 bases in the middle. CDR3 length: 14 residues. CDR3 nucleotide sequence: TGTGCCAGCTCAGCCGGGATTCAGAACGGGGAGCTGTTTTTT. It codes for CASSAGIQNGELFF.

The chain links TRBV29-1 to TRBJ1-2, with D uncertain. Trimming removed 3 bases from V and 7 bases from J, with 3 bases in between. CDR1 is SQVTM, CDR2 ANQGSEA, per germline. The CDR3 has 9 amino acids. Here the CDR3 DNA reads TGCAGCGTTGACCGTGGCTACACCTTC. This translates into CSVDRGYTF.

The chain uses TRBV7-2 and TRBJ1-5; D gene uncertain. Germline V CDR1 and CDR2: SGHTA, FQGNSA. The CDR3 spans 13 residues. V dropped 2 bases and J dropped 6 bases, with 8 bases sitting between them. The CDR3 DNA sequence: TGTGCCAGCAGCTTAACACGGGGTCAGCCCCAGCATTTT. It specifies CASSLTRGQPQHF.

V usage is TRBV7-2 and J usage is TRBJ2-1; 7 bases are a match to TRBD2. The V gene end was trimmed by 3 bases and the J gene end by 5 bases; junction bases not matched to a gene: 4. Germline loops: CDR1 SGHTA, CDR2 FQGNSA. The CDR3 has 14 amino acids. The DNA of the CDR3 is TGTGCCAGCAGCTTTACGGGGGGACACAATGAGCAGTTCTTC. This codes for CASSFTGGHNEQFF.

The CDR3 region is CASSARQTNTEAFF. The DNA of the CDR3 is TGTGCCAGCAGTGCCAGACAGACTAACACTGAAGCTTTCTTT. The V gene is TRBV28, the J gene TRBJ1-1; possible D gene TRBD1, 5 bases. The germline V and J ends were trimmed by 5 bases and 2 bases, with 12 bases remaining between them. This CDR3 has 14 residues. The germline V gene has CDR1 MDHEN and CDR2 SYDVKM.

CDR3: CASSDEGRTSDTQYF. DNA of the CDR3: TGTGCCAGCAGCGACGAAGGACGGACATCGGATACGCAGTATTTT. The J gene is TRBJ2-3, the V gene TRBV7-3, with D perhaps TRBD1 (5 bases). This CDR3 contains 15 residues. The V gene's germline CDR1 is SGHTA and CDR2 FQGTGA. Trimming removed 5 bases at V and 6 bases at J, with 18 bases between. Combining the CDR3 with reference TRBV7-3 and TRBJ2-3 gives the whole variable domain GAGVSQTPSNKVTEKGKYVELRCDPISGHTALYWYRQSLGQGPEFLIYFQGTGAADDSGLPNDRFFAVRPEGSVSTLKIQRTERGDSAVYLCASSDEGRTSDTQYFGPGTRLTVL.

J is TRBJ1-1 and V is TRBV6-6; D remains unclear. This CDR3 has 13 amino acids. V lost 4 bases, J lost 0 bases, and 6 bases lay in between. CDR1 and CDR2 (germline): MNHNY, SVGAGI (reference sequence). For the CDR3, the DNA is TGTGCCAGCAGTTCCACACTGAACACTGAAGCTTTCTTT. Translating it yields CASSSTLNTEAFF.

J is TRBJ1-1 and V is TRBV6-5; no definite D call. This CDR3 has 13 residues. Per the germline V gene, CDR1 is MNHEY and CDR2 is SVGAGI. Trimming took off 3 bases at V and 5 bases at J, with 10 bases between the two ends. The CDR3 sequence: CASSYLGGTEAFF. In DNA, the CDR3 is TGTGCCAGCAGTTATCTGGGAGGGACTGAAGCTTTCTTT.

The chain links TRBV5-1 to TRBJ2-2; 10 bases are shared with TRBD1. J lost 8 bases, V lost 2 bases, and 6 bases had no gene match. The CDR3 extends over 15 amino acids. Per the germline V gene, CDR1 is SGHRS and CDR2 is YFSETQ. The CDR3 DNA follows: TGCGCCAGCAGCTTACAGGACAGGGGGAATGGGGAGCTGTTTTTT. Protein product: CASSLQDRGNGELFF.

This chain connects TRBV11-2 to TRBJ1-5, with a possible D match to TRBD1 (6 bases). Deletions cut 4 bases from V and 1 base from J, with 11 bases between. The CDR3 contains 15 residues. CDR1 and CDR2 from the germline V gene are SGHAT and FQNNGV. The CDR3 loop reads CASSSDGQSNQPQHF. CDR3 nucleotide sequence: TGTGCCAGCAGCTCAGACGGACAGAGCAATCAGCCCCAGCATTTT. Supplemented by reference TRBV11-2 and TRBJ1-5, the full variable domain reads EAGVAQSPRYKIIEKRQSVAFWCNPISGHATLYWYQQILGQGPKLLIQFQNNGVVDDSQLPKDRFSAERLKGVDSTLKIQPAKLEDSAVYLCASSSDGQSNQPQHFGDGTRLSIL.

The chain has TRBV5-5 and TRBJ1-1, with unresolved D. Germline V CDR1 and CDR2: SGHKS, YYEKEE (reference sequence). CDR3 length: 14 amino acids. Trimming removed 1 base at V and 4 bases at J, with 11 bases between. The chain's CDR3 is CASSLSRAVTEAFF. For the CDR3, the DNA is TGTGCCAGCAGCTTGAGTAGAGCCGTCACTGAAGCTTTCTTT.

This chain joins TRBV7-9 and TRBJ1-1; perhaps TRBD1 as D (5 bases). This CDR3 has 12 amino acids. Germline CDR1 SEHNR, CDR2 FQNEAQ (reference sequence). The V end lost 2 bases, the J end lost 6 bases, and 7 bases lay between the germline ends. The CDR3 bases are TGTGCCAGCAGCTTAAAGGGGCCTGAAGCTTTCTTT. It translates to CASSLKGPEAFF.

This CDR3 is CASSLAFMGQTNQPQHF. As DNA, the CDR3 is TGTGCCAGCAGCTTAGCATTTATGGGACAGACGAATCAGCCCCAGCATTTT. The chain carries TRBV7-8 and TRBJ1-5; 7 positions match TRBD1. The length of the CDR3 is 17 residues. V lost 0 bases to trimming and J lost 4 bases; unmatched junction nucleotides: 9. Germline values: CDR1 SGHVS, CDR2 FQNEAQ.

The chain has TRBV9 and TRBJ2-3; 7 positions match TRBD1. The germline gives CDR1 SGDLS, CDR2 YYNGEE. The J segment lost 4 bases and the V segment lost 4 bases, leaving 15 bases of the junction unmatched. CDR3 length equals 17 residues. CDR3 loop: CASSISRRTTGADTQYF. The CDR3 bases are TGTGCCAGCAGCATATCGCGGCGGACAACAGGGGCAGATACGCAGTATTTT.

There are a few counts of this clone. The chain has TRBV6-6 and TRBJ2-7; 8 bases line up with TRBD2. CDR1 is MNHNY, CDR2 SVGAGI, per germline (reference sequence). The CDR3 sequence is 14 residues long. V lost 3 bases, J lost 9 bases, and 10 bases stayed unmatched. The CDR3, as DNA: TGTGCCAGCAGTTATAAAGCGGGGGCGTCTGGGCAGTACGTC. Translating gives CASSYKAGASGQYV.

This clone was seen only a few times. The rearrangement joins TRBV28 to TRBJ1-5; D might be TRBD1 (5 bases). Germline lookup yields CDR1 MDHEN and CDR2 SYDVKM. The CDR3 extends over 15 amino acids. V shed 6 bases and J shed 0 bases, with 12 bases lying between them. The CDR3 region is CASSETRGSNQPQHF. The CDR3 coding sequence is TGTGCCAGCAGCGAAACAAGGGGTAGCAATCAGCCCCAGCATTTT. The whole variable domain, remainder taken from reference TRBV28 and TRBJ1-5, is DVKVTQSSRYLVKRTGEKVFLECVQDMDHENMFWYRQDPGLGLRLIYFSYDVKMKEKGDIPEGYSVSREKKERFSLILESASTNQTSMYLCASSETRGSNQPQHFGDGTRLSIL.

This clone has just one count. CDR3 sequence: CASSQGLSNEKLFF. The DNA for the CDR3 is TGTGCCAGCAGCCAGGGACTGAGTAATGAAAAACTGTTTTTT. This rearrangement joins TRBV9 to TRBJ1-4, with a weak D call TRBD1 (5 bases). V was cut by 4 bases and J by 4 bases, with 11 bases left in between. This CDR3 is 14 amino acids long. CDR1 SGDLS and CDR2 YYNGEE come from the germline V gene.

The chain has TRBV5-4 and TRBJ2-1, with 13 bases fitting TRBD2. The trim removed 5 bases at V and 5 bases at J, leaving 19 bases unmatched. The CDR3 is 20 residues long. Germline CDR1 is SGHNT and CDR2 is YYREEE (reference sequence). CDR3 sequence: CASRRTGTSGITRMNNEQFF. The CDR3 DNA follows: TGTGCCAGCAGACGGACCGGGACTAGCGGGATTACTAGGATGAACAATGAGCAGTTCTTC.

This chain connects TRBV27 to TRBJ2-1, with 8 bases fitting TRBD2. There are 18 residues in the CDR3. V dropped 4 bases and J dropped 2; count of bases not matched to a gene: 13. Germline CDR1 reads MNHEY; CDR2 reads SMNVEV (reference sequence). The CDR3 region is CASSSIPIGRGAYNEQFF. CDR3 sequence (DNA): TGTGCCAGCAGTTCTATCCCGATAGGGCGGGGGGCCTACAATGAGCAGTTCTTC.

As DNA, the CDR3 is TGTGCCAGTAGTGCTCTAGCGGGGGATAGCACAGATACGCAGTATTTT. Translated, it gives CASSALAGDSTDTQYF. The J gene is TRBJ2-3, the V gene TRBV19; 10 bases are a match to TRBD2. CDR1 LNHDA and CDR2 SQIVND come from the germline V gene (reference sequence). V lost 5 bases to trimming and J lost 0 bases; unmatched junction nucleotides: 5. The CDR3 loop spans 16 amino acids.

V and J are TRBV15 and TRBJ2-2; D not certain. CDR1 is LNHNV and CDR2 is YYDKDF in the germline V gene (reference sequence). The CDR3 length is 13 residues. Trimming pared 0 bases from V and 7 bases from J, leaving 6 bases between. The CDR3 region has the DNA TGTGCCACCAGCAGAGACGGTATCGGGGAGCTGTTTTTT. It is translated as CATSRDGIGELFF.

This chain joins TRBV28 and TRBJ1-1, with D unresolved. From germline, CDR1 is MDHEN and CDR2 SYDVKM. The ends were cut back, 6 bases at V and 0 bases at J, with 11 bases in the middle. The CDR3 is 14 residues long. CDR3 sequence: CASRRSTLNTEAFF. CDR3 nucleotide sequence: TGTGCCAGCAGGAGAAGTACCCTGAACACTGAAGCTTTCTTT. The variable domain in full, with the rest retrieved from reference TRBV28 and TRBJ1-1, is DVKVTQSSRYLVKRTGEKVFLECVQDMDHENMFWYRQDPGLGLRLIYFSYDVKMKEKGDIPEGYSVSREKKERFSLILESASTNQTSMYLCASRRSTLNTEAFFGQGTRLTVV.

The chain combines TRBV7-2 with TRBJ2-3; D is undetermined. The CDR3 is 14 amino acids. Trimming removed 5 bases at V and 7 bases at J, with 16 bases between. CDR1 is SGHTA and CDR2 is FQGNSA in the germline V gene. CDR3 sequence reads: CASSLSPTVHTQYF. The DNA for the CDR3 is TGTGCCAGCAGCCTATCCCCGACTGTGCATACGCAGTATTTT.

This clone was seen a few times. The chain joins TRBV7-3 to TRBJ2-3; 8 bases are a match to TRBD2. From germline, CDR1 is SGHTA and CDR2 FQGTGA. Trimming at V came to 4 bases and at J to 3 bases, leaving 6 bases not matched to a gene. The CDR3 consists of 15 residues. CDR3 amino acids: CASSSRGGGTDTQYF. In DNA form, the CDR3 reads TGTGCCAGCAGCTCCCGGGGGGGCGGAACAGATACGCAGTATTTT.

This CDR3 reads CASSLRDRPDGYTF. For the CDR3, the DNA is TGTGCCAGCAGCTTGCGGGACAGACCGGATGGCTACACCTTC. The chain couples TRBV7-8 to TRBJ1-2, with 7 nucleotides matching TRBD1. With V trimmed by 3 bases and J by 6 bases, 7 bases remained unmatched. Germline V CDR1 and CDR2: SGHVS, FQNEAQ. The CDR3 extends over 14 amino acids.

This clone was recorded once. The chain is built from TRBV2 and TRBJ2-3; 10 positions match TRBD2. Per the germline V gene, CDR1 is SNHLY and CDR2 is FYNNEI. The CDR3 has 14 residues. The trim removed 9 bases at V and 1 base at J, leaving 4 bases unmatched. CDR3 in amino acids: CARHLAGGTDTQYF. CDR3 sequence (DNA): TGTGCCAGGCACCTAGCGGGGGGCACAGATACGCAGTATTTT.